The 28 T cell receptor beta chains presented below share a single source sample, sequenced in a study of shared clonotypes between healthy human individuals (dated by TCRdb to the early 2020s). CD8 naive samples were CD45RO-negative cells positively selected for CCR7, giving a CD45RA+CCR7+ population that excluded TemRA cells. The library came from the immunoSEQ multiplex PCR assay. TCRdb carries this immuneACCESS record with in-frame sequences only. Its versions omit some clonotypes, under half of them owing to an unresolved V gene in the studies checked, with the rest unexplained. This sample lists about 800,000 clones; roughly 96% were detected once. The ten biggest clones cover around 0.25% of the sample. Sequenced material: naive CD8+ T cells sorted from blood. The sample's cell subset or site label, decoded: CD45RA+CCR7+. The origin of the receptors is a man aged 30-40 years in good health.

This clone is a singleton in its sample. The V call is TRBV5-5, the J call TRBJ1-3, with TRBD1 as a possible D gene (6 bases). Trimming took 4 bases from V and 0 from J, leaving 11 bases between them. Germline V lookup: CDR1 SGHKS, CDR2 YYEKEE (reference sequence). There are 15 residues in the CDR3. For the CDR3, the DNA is TGTGCCAGCAGCCGACAGGCCCCCTCTGGAAACACCATATATTTT. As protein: CASSRQAPSGNTIYF.

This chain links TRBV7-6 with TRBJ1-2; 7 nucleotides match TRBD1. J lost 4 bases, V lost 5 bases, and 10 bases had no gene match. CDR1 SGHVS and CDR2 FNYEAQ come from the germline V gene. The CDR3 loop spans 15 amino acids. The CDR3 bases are TGTGCCAGCAGCCCCTCCGGGACAGAGATCTATGGCTACACCTTC. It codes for CASSPSGTEIYGYTF.

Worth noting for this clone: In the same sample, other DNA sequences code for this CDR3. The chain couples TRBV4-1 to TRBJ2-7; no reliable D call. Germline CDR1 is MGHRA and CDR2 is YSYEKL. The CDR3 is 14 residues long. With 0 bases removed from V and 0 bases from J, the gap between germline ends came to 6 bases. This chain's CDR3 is CASSQEVSSYEQYF. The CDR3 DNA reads TGCGCCAGCAGCCAAGAAGTCAGCTCCTACGAGCAGTACTTC.

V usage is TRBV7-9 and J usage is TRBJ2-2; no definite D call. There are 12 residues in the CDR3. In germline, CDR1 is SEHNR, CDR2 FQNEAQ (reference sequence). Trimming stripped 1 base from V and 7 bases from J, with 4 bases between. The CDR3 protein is CASSLDIGELFF. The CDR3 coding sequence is TGTGCCAGCAGCTTAGATATCGGGGAGCTGTTTTTT.

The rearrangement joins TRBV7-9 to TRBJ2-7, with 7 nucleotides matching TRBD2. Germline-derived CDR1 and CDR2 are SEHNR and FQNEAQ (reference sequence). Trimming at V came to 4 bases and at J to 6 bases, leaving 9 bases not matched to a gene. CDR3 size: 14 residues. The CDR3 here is CASSSPQREGEQYF. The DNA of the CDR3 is TGTGCCAGCAGCTCCCCCCAGCGGGAAGGCGAGCAGTACTTC.

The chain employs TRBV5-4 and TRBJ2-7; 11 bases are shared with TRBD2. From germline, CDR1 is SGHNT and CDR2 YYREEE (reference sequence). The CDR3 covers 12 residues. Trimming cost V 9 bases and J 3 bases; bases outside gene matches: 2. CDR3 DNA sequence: TGTGCCACCGGACTAGCGGGCTACGAGCAGTACTTC. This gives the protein CATGLAGYEQYF.

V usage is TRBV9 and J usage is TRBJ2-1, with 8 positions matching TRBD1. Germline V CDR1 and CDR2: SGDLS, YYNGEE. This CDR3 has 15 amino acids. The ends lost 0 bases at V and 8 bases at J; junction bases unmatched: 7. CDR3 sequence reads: CASSVEAGGRDEQFF. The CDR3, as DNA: TGTGCCAGCAGCGTAGAGGCAGGGGGCCGCGATGAGCAGTTCTTC.

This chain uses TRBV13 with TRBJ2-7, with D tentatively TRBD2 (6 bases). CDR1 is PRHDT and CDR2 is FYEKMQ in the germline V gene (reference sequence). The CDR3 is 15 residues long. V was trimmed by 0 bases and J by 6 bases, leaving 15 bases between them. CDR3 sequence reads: CASSLGVGSRVEQYF. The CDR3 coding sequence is TGTGCCAGCAGCTTAGGGGTCGGGAGTAGAGTCGAGCAGTACTTC.

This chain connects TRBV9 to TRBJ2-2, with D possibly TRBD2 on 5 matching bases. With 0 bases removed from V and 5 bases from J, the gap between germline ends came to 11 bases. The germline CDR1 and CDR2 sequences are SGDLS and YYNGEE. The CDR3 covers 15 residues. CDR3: CASSVEGERTGELFF. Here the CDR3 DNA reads TGTGCCAGCAGCGTAGAGGGAGAACGGACCGGGGAGCTGTTTTTT.

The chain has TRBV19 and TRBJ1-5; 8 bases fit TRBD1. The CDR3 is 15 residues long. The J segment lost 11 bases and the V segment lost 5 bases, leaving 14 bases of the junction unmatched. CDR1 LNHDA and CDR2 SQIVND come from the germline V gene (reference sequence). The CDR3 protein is CASSRGQGPPKAQHF. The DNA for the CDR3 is TGTGCCAGTAGTCGAGGACAGGGCCCTCCGAAAGCCCAGCATTTT.

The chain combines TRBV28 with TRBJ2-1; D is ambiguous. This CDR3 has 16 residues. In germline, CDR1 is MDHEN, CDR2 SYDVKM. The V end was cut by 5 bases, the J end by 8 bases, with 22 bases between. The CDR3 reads CASSPTIRDPAHEQFF. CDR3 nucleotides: TGTGCCAGCAGTCCGACCATTAGAGACCCGGCCCATGAGCAGTTCTTC.

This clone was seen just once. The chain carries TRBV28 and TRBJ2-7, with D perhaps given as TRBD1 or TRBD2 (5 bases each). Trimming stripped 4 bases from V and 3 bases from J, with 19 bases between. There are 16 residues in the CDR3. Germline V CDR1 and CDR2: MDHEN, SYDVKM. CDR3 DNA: TGTGCCAGCAGTTGCCCACCGGGACCGAAGGTCTACGAGCAGTACTTC. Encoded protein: CASSCPPGPKVYEQYF. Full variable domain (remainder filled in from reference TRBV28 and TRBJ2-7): DVKVTQSSRYLVKRTGEKVFLECVQDMDHENMFWYRQDPGLGLRLIYFSYDVKMKEKGDIPEGYSVSREKKERFSLILESASTNQTSMYLCASSCPPGPKVYEQYFGPGTRLTVT.

The CDR3 loop reads CSVEDRTSGILNEQFF. As DNA, the CDR3 is TGCAGCGTTGAAGATCGGACTAGCGGGATCCTCAATGAGCAGTTCTTC. This rearrangement joins TRBV29-1 to TRBJ2-1; 12 nucleotides agree with TRBD2. The germline gives CDR1 SQVTM, CDR2 ANQGSEA. This CDR3 has 16 residues. The trim removed 0 bases at V and 6 bases at J, leaving 6 bases unmatched.

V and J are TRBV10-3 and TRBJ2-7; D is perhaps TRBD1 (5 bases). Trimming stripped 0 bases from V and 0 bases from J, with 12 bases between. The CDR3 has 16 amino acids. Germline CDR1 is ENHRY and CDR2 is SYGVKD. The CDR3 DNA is TGTGCCATCAGTGAGTCGACGACAGTTTTCTCCTACGAGCAGTACTTC. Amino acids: CAISESTTVFSYEQYF.

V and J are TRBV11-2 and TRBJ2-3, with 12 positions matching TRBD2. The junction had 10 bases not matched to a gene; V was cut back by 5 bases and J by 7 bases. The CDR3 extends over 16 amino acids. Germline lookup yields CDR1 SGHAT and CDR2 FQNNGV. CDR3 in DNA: TGTGCCAGCAGCCCGGAGACTAGCGGGAGTATTAATACGCAGTATTTT. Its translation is CASSPETSGSINTQYF.

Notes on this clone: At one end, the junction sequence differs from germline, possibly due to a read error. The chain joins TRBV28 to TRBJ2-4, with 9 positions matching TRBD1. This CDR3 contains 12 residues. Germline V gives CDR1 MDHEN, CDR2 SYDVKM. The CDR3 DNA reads TGTGCCAGCAGTTTTTTTCGGGACAGGGTGGACTTC. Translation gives CASSFFRDRVDF.

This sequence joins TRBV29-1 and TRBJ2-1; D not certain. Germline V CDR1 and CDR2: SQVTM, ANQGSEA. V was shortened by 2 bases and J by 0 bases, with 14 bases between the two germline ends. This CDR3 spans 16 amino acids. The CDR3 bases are TGCAGCGTTGAAATTGTGGCTTCCAGCTCCTACAATGAGCAGTTCTTC. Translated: CSVEIVASSSYNEQFF.

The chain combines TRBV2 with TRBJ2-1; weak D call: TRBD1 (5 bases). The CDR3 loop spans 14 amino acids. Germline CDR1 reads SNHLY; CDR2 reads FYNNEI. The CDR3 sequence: CGALRGQSYNEQFF. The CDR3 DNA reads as TGTGGGGCGTTAAGGGGTCAATCCTACAATGAGCAGTTCTTC.

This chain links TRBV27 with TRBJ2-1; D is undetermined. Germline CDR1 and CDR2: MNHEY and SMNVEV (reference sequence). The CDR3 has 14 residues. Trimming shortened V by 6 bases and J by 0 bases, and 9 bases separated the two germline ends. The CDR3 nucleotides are TGTGCCAGCAGCTATTTCAGCTCCTACAATGAGCAGTTCTTC. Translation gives CASSYFSSYNEQFF.

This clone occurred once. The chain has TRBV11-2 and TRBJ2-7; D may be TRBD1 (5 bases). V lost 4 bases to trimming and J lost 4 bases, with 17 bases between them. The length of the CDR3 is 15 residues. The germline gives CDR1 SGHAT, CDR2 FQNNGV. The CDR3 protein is CASSSPGYYFYEQYF. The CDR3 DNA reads TGTGCCAGCAGCTCGCCAGGGTATTACTTTTACGAGCAGTACTTC.

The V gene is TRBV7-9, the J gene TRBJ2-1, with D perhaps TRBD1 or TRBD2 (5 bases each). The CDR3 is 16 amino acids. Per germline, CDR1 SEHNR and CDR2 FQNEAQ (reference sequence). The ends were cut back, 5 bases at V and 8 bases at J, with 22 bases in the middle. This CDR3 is CASSPRGEAERDEQFF. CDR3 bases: TGTGCCAGCAGCCCCCGAGGGGAAGCGGAGAGGGATGAGCAGTTCTTC.

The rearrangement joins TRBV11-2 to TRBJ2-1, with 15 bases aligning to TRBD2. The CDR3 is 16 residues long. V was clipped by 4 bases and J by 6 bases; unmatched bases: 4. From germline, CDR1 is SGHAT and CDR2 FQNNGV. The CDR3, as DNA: TGTGCCAGCAGCTCCTCGGGACTAGCGGGAGGCAATGAGCAGTTCTTC. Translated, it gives CASSSSGLAGGNEQFF.

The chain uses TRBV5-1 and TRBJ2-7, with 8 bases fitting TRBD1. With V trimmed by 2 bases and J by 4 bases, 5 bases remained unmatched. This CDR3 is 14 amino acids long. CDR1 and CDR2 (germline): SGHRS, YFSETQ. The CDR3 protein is CASSFRTGWYEQYF. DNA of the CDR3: TGCGCCAGCAGCTTTAGGACAGGGTGGTACGAGCAGTACTTC.

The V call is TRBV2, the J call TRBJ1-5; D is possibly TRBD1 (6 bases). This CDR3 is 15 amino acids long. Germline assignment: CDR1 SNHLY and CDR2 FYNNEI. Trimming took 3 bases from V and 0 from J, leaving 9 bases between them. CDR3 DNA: TGTGCCAGCAGTGACTGGACAGCTAGCAATCAGCCCCAGCATTTT. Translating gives CASSDWTASNQPQHF.

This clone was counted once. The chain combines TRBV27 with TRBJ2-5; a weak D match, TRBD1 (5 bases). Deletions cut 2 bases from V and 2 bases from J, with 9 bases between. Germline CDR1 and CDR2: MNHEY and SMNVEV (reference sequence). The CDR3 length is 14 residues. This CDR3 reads CASSLTQGQETQYF. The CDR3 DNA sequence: TGTGCCAGCAGTTTAACCCAGGGTCAAGAGACCCAGTACTTC.

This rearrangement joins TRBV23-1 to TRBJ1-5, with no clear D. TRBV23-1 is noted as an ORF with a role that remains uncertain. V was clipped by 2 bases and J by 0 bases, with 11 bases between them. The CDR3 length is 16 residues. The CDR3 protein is CASSQPKEYSNQPQHF. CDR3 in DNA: TGCGCCAGCAGTCAACCGAAAGAATATAGCAATCAGCCCCAGCATTTT.

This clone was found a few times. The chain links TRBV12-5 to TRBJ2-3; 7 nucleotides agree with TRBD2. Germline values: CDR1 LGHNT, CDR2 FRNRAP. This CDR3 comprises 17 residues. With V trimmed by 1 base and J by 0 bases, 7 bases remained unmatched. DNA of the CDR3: TGTGCTAGTGGTTTGGGCCGGGACTACCTTAGCACAGATACGCAGTATTTT. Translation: CASGLGRDYLSTDTQYF.

In nucleotides, the CDR3 is TGTGCCAGCAGTCAGCAACTAGCACCCGGGGAGCTGTTTTTT. It translates to CASSQQLAPGELFF. V gene TRBV27 combines with J gene TRBJ2-2; tentatively, D is TRBD2 (6 bases). The length of the CDR3 is 14 residues. The ends were cut back, 5 bases at V and 6 bases at J, with 13 bases in the middle. Germline V gene lookup returns CDR1 MNHEY and CDR2 SMNVEV (reference sequence).